This passage covers 5 T cell receptor beta chains from one sample sequenced in a study of T cell responses to AZD1222 COVID-19 vaccine. The protocol was immunoSEQ multiplex PCR, while the TCRdb copy is restricted to in-frame clones and leaves out a portion. The sample has around 99,000 clones, roughly 92% seen once. The sequenced sample was peripheral blood, obtained on day 0 of AZD1222 vaccination. These receptors were collected from an adult in good health.

This clone is a singleton in its sample. The chain uses TRBV3-1 (or the pseudogene TRBV3-2) and TRBJ2-2; D remains ambiguous. Trimming took off 1 base at V and 7 bases at J, with 10 bases between the two ends. Germline V gene lookup returns CDR1 LGHDT and CDR2 YNNKEL (reference sequence). This CDR3 is built from 14 residues. For the CDR3, the DNA is TGTGCCAGCAGCCAAGGTCTCTCCGGCGGGGAGCTGTTTTTT. It is translated as CASSQGLSGGELFF.

J is TRBJ1-4 and V is TRBV30; 10 bases agree with TRBD1. The CDR3 covers 17 residues. The germline CDR1 and CDR2 sequences are GTSNPN and SVGIG (reference sequence). Trimming removed 4 bases from V and 7 bases from J; junction bases left unmatched: 15. The CDR3 spells CAWTLRGTGVRGEKLFF. CDR3 nucleotide sequence: TGTGCCTGGACCCTAAGGGGGACAGGGGTGAGAGGTGAAAAACTGTTTTTT.

This clone was found once. The chain has TRBV24-1 and TRBJ2-1; TRBD2 agrees at 9 bases. V shed 12 bases and J 4 bases; nucleotides not matched to a gene: 6. The CDR3 runs 13 residues. The germline gives CDR1 KGHDR, CDR2 SFDVKD. For the CDR3, the DNA is TGTGCCGCCACTAGCGGGCCTTACAATGAGCAGTTCTTC. Its translation: CAATSGPYNEQFF.

The rearrangement links TRBV7-3 to TRBJ2-3; D remains unclear. The CDR3 is made up of 12 amino acids. Looked up from germline, CDR1 is SGHTA and CDR2 is FQGTGA. The V end was cut by 5 bases, the J end by 2 bases, with 5 bases between. CDR3 DNA sequence: TGTGCCAGCAGCACAAACACAGATACGCAGTATTTT. Residues: CASSTNTDTQYF.

The chain joins TRBV6-5 to TRBJ2-7, with 11 bases that match TRBD2. Germline lookup yields CDR1 MNHEY and CDR2 SVGAGI. V gave up 0 bases and J gave up 2 bases; unmatched junction bases: 3. The CDR3 runs 16 residues. CDR3 sequence reads: CASSYSLAGGPYEQYF. The CDR3 DNA is TGTGCCAGCAGTTACTCCTTAGCGGGAGGGCCCTACGAGCAGTACTTC.